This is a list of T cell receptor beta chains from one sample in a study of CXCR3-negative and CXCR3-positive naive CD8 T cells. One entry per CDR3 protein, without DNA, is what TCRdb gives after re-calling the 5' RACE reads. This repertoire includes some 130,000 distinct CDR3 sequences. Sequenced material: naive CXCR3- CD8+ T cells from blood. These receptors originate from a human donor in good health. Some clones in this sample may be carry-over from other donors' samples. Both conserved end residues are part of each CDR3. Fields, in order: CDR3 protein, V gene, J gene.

CDR3 protein: CASSLASNEQFF
V gene: TRBV5-1
J gene: TRBJ2-1

CDR3 protein: CASSPTPGTLDTQYF
V gene: TRBV27
J gene: TRBJ2-3

CDR3 protein: CASSQGGTGGNGYTF
V gene: TRBV4-1
J gene: TRBJ1-2

CDR3 protein: CASGGLNTGELFF
V gene: TRBV5-1
J gene: TRBJ2-2

CDR3 protein: CASSLPRRNPNTEAFF
V gene: TRBV28
J gene: TRBJ1-1

CDR3 protein: CASSSSSGRFYTDTQYF
V gene: TRBV28
J gene: TRBJ2-3

CDR3 protein: CSARDREVGYTF
V gene: TRBV20-1
J gene: TRBJ1-2

CDR3 protein: CASSLLRTHGRRRETQYF
V gene: TRBV7-3
J gene: TRBJ2-5

CDR3 protein: CATSDSLVAGANYGYTF
V gene: TRBV24-1
J gene: TRBJ1-2

CDR3 protein: CTSSLSPTSDTGELFF
V gene: TRBV5-1
J gene: TRBJ2-2

CDR3 protein: CASSLGGGGDIQYF
V gene: TRBV7-2
J gene: TRBJ2-4

CDR3 protein: CSVDPSGRNTDTQYF
V gene: TRBV29-1
J gene: TRBJ2-3

CDR3 protein: CATSDSQAGQSEQFF
V gene: TRBV24-1
J gene: TRBJ2-1

CDR3 protein: CASSQDFASGVAYEQYF
V gene: TRBV4-1
J gene: TRBJ2-7

CDR3 protein: CASSPPDSPVAADTQYF
V gene: TRBV7-3
J gene: TRBJ2-3

CDR3 protein: CASSILGSSYNEQFF
V gene: TRBV19
J gene: TRBJ2-1

CDR3 protein: CASLDRVGPQHF
V gene: TRBV28
J gene: TRBJ1-5

CDR3 protein: CASSDSGGPYNEQFF
V gene: TRBV19
J gene: TRBJ2-1

CDR3 protein: CASSLGADLYEQYF
V gene: TRBV11-2
J gene: TRBJ2-7

CDR3 protein: CASSQEKDNSYEQYF
V gene: TRBV4-1
J gene: TRBJ2-7

CDR3 protein: CASNAPRASGTYEQYF
V gene: TRBV2
J gene: TRBJ2-7

CDR3 protein: CASSLEDPRDRVHEQYF
V gene: TRBV7-9
J gene: TRBJ2-7

CDR3 protein: CAISGTGPLTYEQYF
V gene: TRBV10-3
J gene: TRBJ2-7

CDR3 protein: CASSSTGTGYEQYF
V gene: TRBV7-9
J gene: TRBJ2-7

CDR3 protein: CASSLYGDRVHEQYF
V gene: TRBV28
J gene: TRBJ2-7

CDR3 protein: CARSLDPTGSYNEQFF
V gene: TRBV7-9
J gene: TRBJ2-1

CDR3 protein: CAWSVPSDEQYF
V gene: TRBV30
J gene: TRBJ2-7

CDR3 protein: CASSWIRDYYNEQFF
V gene: TRBV5-1
J gene: TRBJ2-1

CDR3 protein: CASSLAPGAYPYNEQFF
V gene: TRBV7-2
J gene: TRBJ2-1

CDR3 protein: CASSLSWDNRRQPQHF
V gene: TRBV3-1
J gene: TRBJ1-5

CDR3 protein: CASSQDLTENTEAFF
V gene: TRBV4-3
J gene: TRBJ1-1

CDR3 protein: CASSSNGDFHRETQYF
V gene: TRBV7-9
J gene: TRBJ2-5

CDR3 protein: CASSGTSVGAYEQFF
V gene: TRBV2
J gene: TRBJ2-1

CDR3 protein: CASSQLYRDNYVEQYF
V gene: TRBV14
J gene: TRBJ2-7

CDR3 protein: CASSFSGPTGELFF
V gene: TRBV5-1
J gene: TRBJ2-2

CDR3 protein: CASSLRDSREGNTGELFF
V gene: TRBV7-9
J gene: TRBJ2-2

CDR3 protein: CASRVFRDREDYEQYF
V gene: TRBV6-4
J gene: TRBJ2-7

CDR3 protein: CASSYEGNTEAFF
V gene: TRBV7-9
J gene: TRBJ1-1

CDR3 protein: CASSLLGDGSYNEQFF
V gene: TRBV5-1
J gene: TRBJ2-1

CDR3 protein: CASSPRRLQGGGRQETQYF
V gene: TRBV3-1
J gene: TRBJ2-5

CDR3 protein: CASSLAWAGGSYNEQFF
V gene: TRBV7-6
J gene: TRBJ2-1

CDR3 protein: CATSDPRLAGAYNEQFF
V gene: TRBV24-1
J gene: TRBJ2-1

CDR3 protein: CSVEGWDPGQGSTGELFF
V gene: TRBV29-1
J gene: TRBJ2-2

CDR3 protein: CASSVEGLNTGELFF
V gene: TRBV12-3/TRBV12-4
J gene: TRBJ2-2

CDR3 protein: CASSPGLVTYEQYF
V gene: TRBV28
J gene: TRBJ2-7

CDR3 protein: CASIDNEGGGSRDEQFF
V gene: TRBV28
J gene: TRBJ2-1

CDR3 protein: CASSPPGRSGGAIYEQYF
V gene: TRBV12-3/TRBV12-4
J gene: TRBJ2-7

CDR3 protein: CASSPWEGSSGANVLTF
V gene: TRBV9
J gene: TRBJ2-6

CDR3 protein: CSARDGTLGGTIYNEQFF
V gene: TRBV20-1
J gene: TRBJ2-1

CDR3 protein: CASSSPTIAVDTDTQYF
V gene: TRBV7-2
J gene: TRBJ2-3

CDR3 protein: CASSSGQGISDTQYF
V gene: TRBV11-1
J gene: TRBJ2-3

CDR3 protein: CASSQFRDSNNSPLHF
V gene: TRBV3-1
J gene: TRBJ1-6

CDR3 protein: CASSPRQGIDNEQFF
V gene: TRBV6-2/TRBV6-3
J gene: TRBJ2-1

CDR3 protein: CASSADPGTGETQYF
V gene: TRBV19
J gene: TRBJ2-5